A selection of T cell receptor beta chains follows, all from one sample in a study of cytomegalovirus exposure and HLA in healthy donors. Method: immunoSEQ multiplex PCR; TCRdb's copy keeps in-frame clones and lacks some. This table has under 110,000 clones, roughly 82% appearing once. The sequencing sample was made of PBMCs. The receptors were sampled from a male donor in good health and CMV-seropositive. Both conserved end residues are part of each CDR3. The D gene is left open where the match is weak. The size field is filled for only some rows; it gives once, few, many or a size class.

TRBJ1-5 - TRBV28 few TGTGCCAGCACATGGGGGCAGCATAGCAATCAGCCCCAGCATTTT CASTWGQHSNQPQHF
TRBJ2-7 - TRBV30 - TGTGCCTGGATGGACGGGGTGGGTTTCGAGCAGTACTTC CAWMDGVGFEQYF
TRBJ2-3 TRBD2 TRBV7-9 - TGTGCCAGGGGGACTAGCGGGGCGGTAGATACGCAGTATTTT CARGTSGAVDTQYF
TRBJ2-7 - TRBV28 - TGTGCCAGCAGTCCCCAGTGGCCAGCGAAGTCCTACGAGCAGTACTTC CASSPQWPAKSYEQYF
TRBJ1-1 - TRBV19 once TGTGCCAGAACCCCCTCCCATACAGCTCGACAAGCTTTCTTT CARTPSHTARQAFF
TRBJ2-3 - TRBV5-6 - TGTGCCAGCAGTCCAGGGGGCACAGATACGCAGTATTTT CASSPGGTDTQYF
TRBJ1-1 - TRBV5-1 few TGCGCCAGCAGCTCGCGGGGGGGGAACACTGAAGCTTTCTTT CASSSRGGNTEAFF
TRBJ2-7 TRBD2 TRBV5-1 - TGCGCCAGCAGAACCGACATTGGACTAGCGGGGGACGAGCAGTACTTC CASRTDIGLAGDEQYF
TRBJ1-1 TRBD1 TRBV5-1 - TGCGCCAGCAGCCTCAGCGGGACAGGGCTCACTGAAGCTTTCTTT CASSLSGTGLTEAFF
TRBJ1-5 - TRBV28 once TGTGCCAGCAGTCCACTGGAGGAGCTGGGCCAGCCCCAGCATTTT CASSPLEELGQPQHF
TRBJ2-7 - TRBV4-1 few TGCGCCAGCAGCTATTTGTGGAGGGGCCCGCCCTCCTACGAGCAGTACTTC CASSYLWRGPPSYEQYF
TRBJ2-2 - TRBV19 few TGTGCCACTGCAGGGGTTCTGGGCGGGGAGCTGTTTTTT CATAGVLGGELFF
TRBJ1-5 TRBD1 TRBV27 - TGTGCCAGCAGCTTACAGGGGGCCAATCAGCCCCAGCATTTT CASSLQGANQPQHF
TRBJ2-4 TRBD1 TRBV30 - TGTGCCTGGAGTAAGGGGGCGAAAAACATTCAGTACTTC CAWSKGAKNIQYF
TRBJ1-5 - TRBV6-1 - TGTGCCAGCAAGACAGGCCCCGGCAATCAGCCCCAGCATTTT CASKTGPGNQPQHF
TRBJ2-6 TRBD1 TRBV9 - TGTGCCAGCAGCCAGGGACAGGGGTTTGGTGGGGCCAACGTCCTGACTTTC CASSQGQGFGGANVLTF
TRBJ2-7 TRBD1 TRBV6-1 - TGTGCCAGCAGTGACGACAGGGTAGGACGATACGAGCAGTACTTC CASSDDRVGRYEQYF
TRBJ1-2 - TRBV4-3 - TGCGCCAGCAGCCAGGAGGCAGATACCTCCTATGGCTACACCTTC CASSQEADTSYGYTF
TRBJ1-1 - TRBV7-8 - TGTGCCAGCAGCCAGGGACATTGGGAAATGAACACTGAAGCTTTCTTT CASSQGHWEMNTEAFF
TRBJ2-7 TRBD2 TRBV7-9 - TGTGCCAGCAGCTCCCGGAGCGGGAGGTCCTACGAGCAGTACTTC CASSSRSGRSYEQYF
TRBJ2-5 TRBD1 TRBV18 - TGTGCCAGCTCACCAGGACAGGGGGAGACCCAGTACTTC CASSPGQGETQYF
TRBJ1-5 - TRBV2 once TGTGCCAGCAGGGACAGATCTAGCAATCAGCCCCAGCATTTT CASRDRSSNQPQHF
TRBJ1-1 - TRBV7-2 - TGTGCCAGCAGCCGAGATCCCTCAGCCAGGGCTGAAGCTTTCTTT CASSRDPSARAEAFF
TRBJ1-4 - TRBV7-2 - TGTGCCAGCAGCTTAGGCCAGAATGAAAAACTGTTTTTT CASSLGQNEKLFF
TRBJ2-7 TRBD2 TRBV6-6 - TGTGCCAGCAGTTATAGAGGGACTAGCTGGTACGAGCAGTACTTC CASSYRGTSWYEQYF
TRBJ1-4 - TRBV28 - TGTGCCAGCAGTAACGGTGCAACTAATGAAAAACTGTTTTTT CASSNGATNEKLFF
TRBJ2-3 TRBD2 TRBV4-2 - TGTGCCAGCAGCCAGGAACGGCTAGCGGGGGTCACAGATACGCAGTATTTT CASSQERLAGVTDTQYF
TRBJ1-5 - TRBV2 - TGTGCCAGCAGTGAAACGACAGTTAATCAGCCCCAGCATTTT CASSETTVNQPQHF
TRBJ2-5 - TRBV9 - TGTGCCAGCAGCCAAAAGGTGGGGGGAGAGACCCAGTACTTC CASSQKVGGETQYF
TRBJ2-2 TRBD2 TRBV29-1 - TGCGGGGGACTAGCGGGGGATATCACCGGGGAGCTGTTTTTT CGGLAGDITGELFF
TRBJ2-7 TRBD1 TRBV14 - TGTGCCAGCAGCCAAGCAACAGGGGGCGCGGTCCAGTACTTC CASSQATGGAVQYF